These 12 T cell receptor beta chains came from one sample sequenced in a study of T-cell memory formation after mild COVID-19. One entry per CDR3 protein results from TCRdb running MiXCR on the 5' RACE reads. Of approximately 400,000 distinct CDR3 sequences in the sample, over 15% were seen once. The sample consisted of PBMCs or a T cell subset sorted from them (not recorded which). These TCRs come from a man between 18 and 29 years old who had mild COVID-19 (a few samples of this study predate the infection). Cell type and time point are not known.

This chain connects TRBV3-1 to TRBJ2-7, with D possibly matching TRBD1 (6 bases). V lost 0 bases to trimming and J lost 0 bases, with 9 bases between them. The germline V gene encodes CDR1 LGHDT and CDR2 YNNKEL (reference sequence). CDR3 length: 15 residues. The CDR3 loop is CASSQDYRASYEQYF. CDR3 nucleotide sequence: TGTGCCAGCAGCCAAGATTACAGGGCCTCCTACGAGCAGTACTTC.

The table lists this clonotype with a few counts. The rearrangement uses TRBV15 and TRBJ2-7, with TRBD2 matching 8 bases. The CDR3 contains 15 residues. The V gene end was trimmed by 1 base and the J gene end by 0 bases; junction bases not matched to a gene: 2. The germline CDR1 and CDR2 sequences are LNHNV and YYDKDF (reference sequence). This chain's CDR3 is CATSRGSGGSYEQYF. DNA of the CDR3: TGTGCCACCAGCAGAGGAAGCGGGGGCTCCTACGAGCAGTACTTC. Full variable domain (rest looked up from reference TRBV15 and TRBJ2-7): DAMVIQNPRYQVTQFGKPVTLSCSQTLNHNVMYWYQQKSSQAPKLLFHYYDKDFNNEADTPDNFQSRRPNTSFCFLDIRSPGLGDTAMYLCATSRGSGGSYEQYFGPGTRLTVT.

This clonotype was counted a few times. The chain employs TRBV5-5 and TRBJ2-3; maybe TRBD2 (8 bases). Trimming removed 1 base at V and 3 bases at J, with 18 bases between. The CDR3 sequence is 17 residues long. Germline assignment: CDR1 SGHKS and CDR2 YYEKEE (reference sequence). As DNA, the CDR3 is TGTGCCAGCAGCTTGCGGGAGGGGGCTGGTTTGACAGATACGCAGTATTTT. Translated: CASSLREGAGLTDTQYF.

This clonotype was observed a few times. The chain carries TRBV12-3 or TRBV12-4 and TRBJ1-2; a possible D gene is TRBD1 (5 bases). V lost 0 bases and J 10 bases, leaving 18 bases between the germline ends. This CDR3 region has 15 residues. CDR3 sequence: CASSLAYFSQGNYTF. For the CDR3, the DNA is TGTGCCAGCAGTTTAGCCTATTTTTCCCAGGGAAACTACACCTTC.

Only a few counts were recorded for this clonotype. This chain links TRBV5-1 with TRBJ2-6; maybe TRBD1 (6 bases). The germline V gene encodes CDR1 SGHRS and CDR2 YFSETQ. This CDR3 comprises 16 residues. The germline V and J ends were trimmed by 2 bases and 0 bases, with 9 bases remaining between them. The CDR3 loop reads CASSLQGNSGANVLTF. The CDR3 region has the DNA TGCGCCAGCAGCTTACAGGGAAACTCTGGGGCCAACGTCCTGACTTTC.

V usage is TRBV27 and J usage is TRBJ2-7; 8 bases agree with TRBD2. The CDR3 extends over 14 amino acids. The V gene's germline CDR1 is MNHEY and CDR2 SMNVEV (reference sequence). Trimming at V came to 5 bases and at J to 4 bases, leaving 7 bases not matched to a gene. The CDR3 protein is CASSPFRGGYEQYF. Here the CDR3 DNA reads TGTGCCAGCAGTCCATTCCGGGGGGGGTACGAGCAGTACTTC.

The rearrangement uses TRBV18 and TRBJ2-2; D uncertain. This CDR3 is built from 16 residues. Germline V gene lookup returns CDR1 KGHSH and CDR2 LQKENI. The V end was cut by 4 bases, the J end by 1 base, with 13 bases between. CDR3 protein: CASSLYAVLNTGELFF. CDR3 coding DNA: TGTGCCAGCTCACTTTATGCGGTGCTGAACACCGGGGAGCTGTTTTTT.

This clonotype came up a few times. The chain carries TRBV6-2 or TRBV6-3 and TRBJ2-1; TRBD2 is a possible D gene (5 bases). Germline-derived CDR1 and CDR2 are MNHEY and SVGEGT. CDR3 length: 16 amino acids. V shed 2 bases and J shed 6 bases, with 17 bases lying between them. The CDR3: CASSYPPGYPGNEQFF. In DNA, the CDR3 is TGTGCCAGCAGTTACCCACCGGGATATCCCGGCAATGAGCAGTTCTTC.

This clonotype has just a few counts. The V and J genes are TRBV6-2 or TRBV6-3 and TRBJ2-4, with D perhaps TRBD2 (5 bases). V lost 2 bases and J lost 6, with 5 bases in between. Germline V gene data show CDR1 as MNHEY and CDR2 as SVGEGT. The CDR3 is made up of 12 amino acids. CDR3 region: CASSYSGNIQYF. The CDR3, as DNA: TGTGCCAGCAGTTACAGCGGAAACATTCAGTACTTC.

A few counts support this clonotype. The rearrangement links TRBV11-2 to TRBJ2-1; TRBD2 agrees at 12 bases. The germline CDR1 and CDR2 sequences are SGHAT and FQNNGV. With V trimmed by 4 bases and J by 1 base, 5 bases remained unmatched. The CDR3 is 17 residues long. The CDR3 DNA reads as TGTGCCAGCAGCTCAGGACTAGCGGGGCGTTCCTACAATGAGCAGTTCTTC. This codes for CASSSGLAGRSYNEQFF.

V usage is TRBV6-2 or TRBV6-3 and J usage is TRBJ2-3, with 15 bases matching TRBD2. V shed 6 bases, J shed 1 base, and the junction held 2 bases outside the gene matches. Looked up from germline, CDR1 is MNHEY and CDR2 is SVGEGT. CDR3 length: 16 residues. DNA of the CDR3: TGTGCCAGCAGATGGACTAGCGGGGGGGGCACAGATACGCAGTATTTT. Translating gives CASRWTSGGGTDTQYF.

There are a few counts of this clonotype. This chain links TRBV28 with TRBJ1-1, with TRBD1 as a possible D gene (6 bases). CDR1 MDHEN and CDR2 SYDVKM come from the germline V gene. This CDR3 is 13 amino acids long. The germline V and J ends were trimmed by 8 bases and 5 bases, with 15 bases remaining between them. The DNA for the CDR3 is TGTGCCAGCGTATGGGGGGGCAGGACTGAAGCTTTCTTT. This encodes CASVWGGRTEAFF.